These 23 T cell receptor beta chains came from one sample sequenced in a study of blood T cells in healthy people across ages. With a J-beta primer mix and a sample-barcoded 5' primer, a second PCR ran roughly 6 to 11 cycles. TCRdb itself ran the 5' RACE reads through MiXCR, one entry per CDR3 protein. The sample yields some 370,000 distinct CDR3 sequences, roughly half seen once. Sequenced material: blood. The receptors were gathered from a man aged 55-75 years in good health.

This clonotype appeared a few times. The gene calls are TRBV12-3 or TRBV12-4 and TRBJ1-2, with 9 nucleotides matching TRBD1. V shed 3 bases and J 1 base; nucleotides not matched to a gene: 3. The CDR3 spans 15 residues. CDR3: CASSLGQGLNYGYTF. In nucleotides, the CDR3 is TGTGCCAGCAGTTTGGGACAGGGACTTAACTATGGCTACACCTTC.

This clonotype has a handful of counts. CDR3 residues: CASELNGQGSYEQYF. The DNA of the CDR3 is TGTGCCAGCGAACTCAATGGACAAGGGTCCTACGAGCAGTACTTC. The chain carries TRBV28 and TRBJ2-7; possibly TRBD1 for D (5 bases). Trimming took 8 bases from V and 1 from J, leaving 18 bases between them. CDR3 length: 15 amino acids. Germline V gene sequence: CDR1 MDHEN, CDR2 SYDVKM.

The chain is built from TRBV30 and TRBJ1-1, with D tentatively TRBD1 (5 bases). This CDR3 comprises 13 residues. The V end was cut by 4 bases, the J end by 5 bases, with 14 bases between. CDR1 is GTSNPN, CDR2 SVGIG, per germline (reference sequence). The CDR3 sequence is CAWTLGWGTEAFF. CDR3 in DNA: TGTGCCTGGACACTAGGATGGGGGACTGAAGCTTTCTTT.

This sequence joins TRBV3-1 and TRBJ2-2; 9 nucleotides line up with TRBD2. Germline CDR1 LGHDT, CDR2 YNNKEL (reference sequence). The CDR3 consists of 15 residues. Trimming cost V 5 bases and J 7 bases; bases outside gene matches: 8. CDR3 protein: CASSSRTSVFGELFF. The CDR3 nucleotides read TGTGCCAGCAGCAGCCGGACTAGCGTCTTCGGGGAGCTGTTTTTT.

This clonotype was counted ten times or more. This chain links TRBV7-2 with TRBJ2-3; D is undetermined. V dropped 1 base and J dropped 1 base, with 12 bases sitting between them. In germline, CDR1 is SGHTA, CDR2 FQGNSA. This CDR3 is 16 amino acids long. The DNA of the CDR3 is TGTGCCAGCAGCTTAGTTCCCCCACCCGGCACAGATACGCAGTATTTT. Encoded protein: CASSLVPPPGTDTQYF.

This chain connects TRBV29-1 to TRBJ2-3, with a weak D call TRBD1 (6 bases). This CDR3 contains 14 residues. Trimming took 8 bases from V and 3 from J, leaving 18 bases between them. CDR1 SQVTM and CDR2 ANQGSEA come from the germline V gene. The CDR3 DNA sequence: TGCAGCTCTTTCCACAGGGTAATGACAGATACGCAGTATTTT. Translated, it gives CSSFHRVMTDTQYF.

The V call is TRBV6-2 or TRBV6-3, the J call TRBJ2-7; 7 bases fit TRBD1. The trim removed 2 bases at V and 2 bases at J, leaving 9 bases unmatched. Looked up from germline, CDR1 is MNHEY and CDR2 is SVGEGT. This CDR3 contains 16 residues. DNA for the CDR3: TGTGCCAGCAGTTACCCGAGGGGGCCATCAGCCTACGAGCAGTACTTC. The encoded protein is CASSYPRGPSAYEQYF.

A remark on this clonotype: A read error may explain this, as a much larger clone is one base away. The CDR3 DNA follows: TGCGCCAGCAGCCAAGTACGAGGGGGGTCCTGGAATGAGCAGTACTTC. It is translated as CASSQVRGGSWNEQYF. This chain uses TRBV4-3 with TRBJ2-7, with D possibly called TRBD1 or TRBD2 (6 bases each). The CDR3 runs to 16 residues. Trimming took 1 base from V and 7 from J, leaving 20 bases between them. Germline values: CDR1 LGHNA, CDR2 YSLEER.

The J gene is TRBJ2-1, the V gene TRBV9; D perhaps matches TRBD2 (5 bases). This CDR3 has 15 residues. From germline, CDR1 is SGDLS and CDR2 YYNGEE. Trimming took 0 bases from V and 6 from J, leaving 13 bases between them. The CDR3 DNA is TGTGCCAGCAGCGTAGCGGCGGGCTCCGGCAATGAGCAGTTCTTC. Its translation: CASSVAAGSGNEQFF.

The chain joins TRBV6-2 or TRBV6-3 to TRBJ2-4; D remains unclear. CDR1 is MNHEY and CDR2 is SVGEGT in the germline V gene. Trimming removed 5 bases from V and 1 base from J, with 9 bases in between. There are 14 residues in the CDR3. The chain's CDR3 is CASSEVRAKNIQYF. CDR3 bases: TGTGCCAGCAGTGAAGTGAGGGCCAAAAACATTCAGTACTTC.

V and J are TRBV5-6 and TRBJ2-3, with 7 positions matching TRBD2. Germline V gene sequence: CDR1 SGHDT, CDR2 YYEEEE. V lost 5 bases to trimming and J lost 0 bases; unmatched junction nucleotides: 9. The CDR3 extends over 16 amino acids. The CDR3 loop reads CASRGGVQASTDTQYF. The CDR3 DNA sequence: TGTGCCAGCAGGGGGGGGGTTCAAGCTAGCACAGATACGCAGTATTTT. The entire variable domain, with the rest obtained from reference TRBV5-6 and TRBJ2-3, is as follows: DAGVTQSPTHLIKTRGQQVTLRCSPKSGHDTVSWYQQALGQGPQFIFQYYEEEERQRGNFPDRFSGHQFPNYSSELNVNALLLGDSALYLCASRGGVQASTDTQYFGPGTRLTVL.

The J gene is TRBJ2-1, the V gene TRBV5-1, with 9 positions matching TRBD2. The germline V gene encodes CDR1 SGHRS and CDR2 YFSETQ. The CDR3 totals 18 residues. V shed 4 bases, J shed 0 bases, and the junction held 11 bases outside the gene matches. CDR3 residues: CASSESTSGPLSYNEQFF. In nucleotides, the CDR3 is TGCGCCAGCAGCGAATCCACTAGCGGGCCCCTCTCCTACAATGAGCAGTTCTTC. Looking up the rest from reference TRBV5-1 and TRBJ2-1 gives the full variable domain: KAGVTQTPRYLIKTRGQQVTLSCSPISGHRSVSWYQQTPGQGLQFLFEYFSETQRNKGNFPGRFSGRQFSNSRSEMNVSTLELGDSALYLCASSESTSGPLSYNEQFFGPGTRLTVL.

The rearrangement links TRBV9 to TRBJ1-1; D might be TRBD1 (5 bases). The CDR3 loop spans 12 amino acids. The V end lost 10 bases, the J end lost 1 base, and 11 bases lay between the germline ends. The V gene's germline CDR1 is SGDLS and CDR2 YYNGEE. This CDR3 reads CASGAGNTEAFF. CDR3 DNA sequence: TGTGCCTCCGGGGCAGGGAACACTGAAGCTTTCTTT.

The rearrangement links TRBV20-1 to TRBJ2-7; 15 bases agree with TRBD2. The V and J ends lost 5 bases and 0 bases, in that order; junction bases with no gene match: 8. CDR3 length: 17 residues. CDR1 DFQATT and CDR2 SNEGSKA come from the germline V gene (reference sequence). Here the CDR3 reads CSASGLAGGQSSYEQYF. In DNA form, the CDR3 reads TGCAGTGCTTCGGGACTAGCGGGAGGTCAGAGCTCCTACGAGCAGTACTTC.

This chain connects TRBV7-2 to TRBJ2-3; tentative D call: TRBD2 (6 bases). V gave up 4 bases and J gave up 6 bases, with 17 bases separating them. The germline CDR1 and CDR2 sequences are SGHTA and FQGNSA. The CDR3 sequence is 15 residues long. The CDR3 region is CASSSEGARGDTQYF. The CDR3 nucleotides are TGTGCCAGCAGCTCGGAGGGCGCTCGGGGGGATACGCAGTATTTT.

The V and J genes are TRBV12-3 or TRBV12-4 and TRBJ1-2, with D maybe TRBD1 (5 bases). Trimming took 6 bases from V and 6 from J, leaving 5 bases between them. This CDR3 contains 10 residues. The CDR3 DNA reads TGTGCCAGCAGGGGGGATGGCTACACCTTC. It is translated as CASRGDGYTF.

This clonotype was seen a handful of times. V usage is TRBV6-6 and J usage is TRBJ2-5; 8 bases match TRBD2. J gave up 4 bases and V 10 bases, and 5 bases lay outside the gene matches. This CDR3 is built from 12 residues. The V gene's germline CDR1 is MNHNY and CDR2 SVGAGI (reference sequence). The CDR3 is CATWAGGETQYF. The DNA of the CDR3 is TGTGCCACCTGGGCGGGAGGAGAGACCCAGTACTTC.

This CDR3 reads CSARLMDRSSGYTF. CDR3 DNA sequence: TGCAGTGCTAGACTGATGGACAGGTCGAGTGGCTACACCTTC. The chain employs TRBV20-1 and TRBJ1-2; 7 nucleotides line up with TRBD1. The CDR3 runs to 14 residues. The V segment lost 2 bases and the J segment 7 bases; nucleotides outside the gene matches: 10. Looked up from germline, CDR1 is DFQATT and CDR2 is SNEGSKA (reference sequence).

This clonotype appeared once. CDR3 nucleotides: TGCGCCAGCAGCTCCCAGGGGACCCAATCCTACGAGCAGTACTTC. This codes for CASSSQGTQSYEQYF. The V and J genes are TRBV5-1 and TRBJ2-4, with D perhaps TRBD1 (6 bases). The DNA matches TRBJ2-7 better at its end, which makes the J call doubtful. CDR3 length equals 15 residues. CDR1 is SGHRS, CDR2 YFSETQ, per germline.

The chain links TRBV5-1 to TRBJ1-2; D unclear. The germline V and J ends were trimmed by 0 bases and 0 bases, with 12 bases remaining between them. CDR1 and CDR2 (germline): SGHRS, YFSETQ. This CDR3 spans 16 amino acids. CDR3 residues: CASSLDQVTPNYGYTF. In DNA form, the CDR3 reads TGCGCCAGCAGCTTGGACCAGGTGACTCCTAACTATGGCTACACCTTC. Full variable domain (remainder filled in from reference TRBV5-1 and TRBJ1-2): KAGVTQTPRYLIKTRGQQVTLSCSPISGHRSVSWYQQTPGQGLQFLFEYFSETQRNKGNFPGRFSGRQFSNSRSEMNVSTLELGDSALYLCASSLDQVTPNYGYTFGSGTRLTVV.

The rearrangement joins TRBV18 to TRBJ2-4; TRBD1 matches at 11 bases. The CDR3 covers 14 residues. The V segment lost 6 bases and the J segment 6 bases; nucleotides outside the gene matches: 4. Germline V CDR1 and CDR2: KGHSH, LQKENI. Here the CDR3 reads CASSPGTGGNIQYF. The CDR3 DNA is TGTGCCAGCTCCCCAGGGACAGGGGGAAACATTCAGTACTTC. The entire variable domain, with the rest obtained from reference TRBV18 and TRBJ2-4, is as follows: NAGVMQNPRHLVRRRGQEARLRCSPMKGHSHVYWYRQLPEEGLKFMVYLQKENIIDESGMPKERFSAEFPKEGPSILRIQQVVRGDSAAYFCASSPGTGGNIQYFGAGTRLSVL.

The chain carries TRBV20-1 and TRBJ2-1; D uncertain. The germline gives CDR1 DFQATT, CDR2 SNEGSKA (reference sequence). The CDR3 runs 11 residues. Trimming stripped 6 bases from V and 2 bases from J, with 5 bases between. The CDR3 here is CSAATYNEQFF. The CDR3 bases are TGCAGTGCGGCCACCTACAATGAGCAGTTCTTC.

This sequence joins TRBV20-1 and TRBJ1-5; perhaps TRBD1 as D (5 bases). The germline CDR1 and CDR2 sequences are DFQATT and SNEGSKA (reference sequence). Trimming removed 5 bases from V and 8 bases from J, with 13 bases in between. This CDR3 is built from 12 residues. CDR3 sequence reads: CSALNGGKPQHF. The CDR3 bases are TGCAGTGCTTTGAACGGGGGTAAGCCCCAGCATTTT.